This T cell receptor (beta chain) was retrieved from a study of Ad26.COV2.S vaccination and SARS-CoV-2 variants (dated by TCRdb to about 2021). For the wider study: Donors in the vaccine arm were drawn from COV1001, a multicentre, randomized, double-blind, placebo-controlled phase I-IIa trial testing Ad26.COV2.S in healthy adults. Trial participants were randomized into five groups of five: low-dose or high-dose Ad26.COV2.S given once or twice, or placebo on both occasions. The TCR-sequenced set comprised about 32 samples: some 19 Ad26.COV2.S vaccine recipients, 5 placebo recipients and 8 SARS-CoV-2 convalescent individuals. Throughout the experiments and outcome assessment, investigators stayed blinded to trial group allocation. TCRbeta repertoire sequencing was used to assess the specificity and breadth of SARS-CoV-2-reactive T cell receptors after Ad26.COV2.S vaccination. Ad26.COV2.S was given intramuscularly at 5x10^10 or 1x10^11 viral particles, as a single shot or as two shots 56 days apart.

The study at large found these results: The study lacked the statistical power to compare responses across vaccine doses or regimens. Spike-specific TCR breadth was higher in Ad26.COV2.S recipients than in placebo recipients (P = 0.0014). Vaccine and placebo recipients had comparable non-spike TCR breadth, which fits with the vaccine containing only spike. After vaccination, substantial breadth of spike-specific CD8+ and CD4+ T cell responses was reported. The authors noted that total T cell responses may have been underestimated by the TCR breadth and depth analyses.

From its cysteine to its phenylalanine, the CDR3 spans 12 amino acids. Just the 36-base CDR3 DNA is kept, in frame starting at base 1. Reading the germline V gene (reference sequence) gives CDR1 LNHDA and CDR2 SQIVND. A distance of 14 bases separates the germline ends of V and J, which lose 7 bases and 8 bases respectively. The sample's treatment or condition label, in plain terms: around 19 received Ad26.COV2.S at low or high dose, single or two shots; about 5 received placebo; per-sample allocation not given. Repertoires of vaccine and placebo recipients were sequenced from samples collected on day 63 after the first injection. In Cohort 1b, fewer than 30 adults aged 18-55 years were enrolled at a single site in Boston, USA, between 29 July and 7 August 2020. As a vaccine, Ad26.COV2.S was a replication-incompetent adenovirus type 26 vector that expressed a prefusion-stabilized SARS-CoV-2 spike protein derived from the original Wuhan strain.

The immunoSEQ Assay was used to sequence TCRbeta CDR3 regions. After extraction, genomic DNA underwent amplification by bias-controlled multiplex PCR, followed by high-throughput sequencing. Under the source paper's analysis protocol: To quantify the absolute abundance of every unique TCRbeta CDR3 region, sequences were collapsed and filtered. T cell fraction was estimated by normalizing TCRbeta template counts to usable DNA, which was measured by amplifying reference genes present in all nucleated cells. Repertoire TCRs were annotated as SARS-CoV-2-specific when V gene, CDR3 amino acid sequence and J gene were exactly matched to a known reactive TCR set. The reference SARS-CoV-2 TCR set was obtained from MIRA and was filtered for enrichment in COVID-19-positive ImmuneCODE repertoires, whereby public or cross-reactive TCRs were removed. Drawing on the MIRA antigens, annotated TCRs were analysed further at the level of specific ORF or position within ORF. Depth was the summed frequency of annotated unique rearrangements, while breadth was defined as annotated unique rearrangements over total unique productive rearrangements. Group comparisons of TCR breadth used two-sided Wilcoxon rank-sum tests. Drawn from immuneACCESS, this table holds only the in-frame rearrangements with V and J called that TCRdb kept. Clones are partly lost; checked studies trace under half to an unresolved V gene and leave the rest unexplained. Clonal size and the V and J genes are those of that table, whereas D and trimming came from the DNA. A total of 250,000 to 300,000 clones appear in this sample, more than 75% of them only once. The top ten clones comprise less than 3.5% of the sample.

A remark on this clone: Its antigen specificity is not known. Base-call qualities are not available, and no considerably larger clone is one nucleotide away.

The source of this sequence is a person between 18 and 60 years old who received the Ad26.COV2.S COVID-19 vaccine or a placebo. The chain employs TRBV19 and TRBJ1-2, with the D gene uncertain. The sequences come from peripheral blood, collected in a trial of Ad26.COV2.S vaccine versus placebo. At the DNA level, the sequence is TGTGCCAGTACCCTAAATGAGCGGGGCTACACCTTC. This is translated as CASTLNERGYTF. Supplemented by the reference TRBV19 and TRBJ1-2 proteins around the CDR3, the complete variable domain is DGGITQSPKYLFRKEGQNVTLSCEQNLNHDAMYWYRQDPGQGLRLIYYSQIVNDFQKGDIAEGYSVSREKKESFPLTVTSAQKNPTAFYLCASTLNERGYTFGSGTRLTVV.